This T cell receptor beta chain was profiled in a study of blood T cell repertoires in COVID-19. Clones were read by immunoSEQ multiplex PCR, and TCRdb kept only the in-frame ones, dropping some. The table lists fewer than 45,000 clones, approximately 80% of them singletons, with 15% to 20% in the top ten. Germline V CDR1 and CDR2: SGHTA, FQGNSA. There are 16 residues in the CDR3. V shed 3 bases and J 4 bases; nucleotides not matched to a gene: 4. The specimen was peripheral blood. The source of this sequence is a man between 65 and 80 years old with acute or convalescent COVID-19. This rearrangement joins TRBV7-2 to TRBJ1-6; 9 bases match TRBD1. The DNA of the CDR3 is TGTGCCAGCAGCTTTAGGGGACAGGGATATAATTCACCCCTCCACTTT. Its translation: CASSFRGQGYNSPLHF.